A single sample gave rise to the 4 T cell receptor beta chains below, sequenced in a study of T cells in Graves' hyperthyroidism and ophthalmopathy (dated by TCRdb to the late 2010s). Libraries were prepared through multiplex PCR. Instrument used: Illumina HiSeq 2000. TCR beta CDR3 regions were amplified from RNA transcripts. The first round of RT-PCR for the TCR CDR3 was performed with the HTBI primer set and the Qiagen OneStep RT-PCR kit. TCRdb reprocessed the public reads (quality trimming at Q25 with fastp, clone calling with MiXCR) and kept in-frame beta chains. CDR3 protein duplicates are merged, each entry listing the most common genes and DNA. The table for this sample lists fewer than 900,000 distinct CDR3 sequences; roughly a sixth of them were counted only once. The ten most abundant clones make up approximately 16% of the sample. Sequenced sample: blood. These receptors came from a woman aged 50 to 60 with Graves' hyperthyroidism that later progressed to Graves' ophthalmopathy.

In this sample, this clonotype turned up many times. V is TRBV7-2 and J is TRBJ2-7; possible D gene TRBD1, 6 bases. The germline V gene encodes CDR1 SGHTA and CDR2 FQGNSA. The CDR3 consists of 14 residues. Trimming stripped 5 bases from V and 0 bases from J, with 11 bases between. CDR3 loop: CASSRRTVSYEQYF. DNA for the CDR3: TGTGCCAGCAGCCGACGGACAGTCTCCTACGAGCAGTACTTC.

This clonotype appeared many times. The genes are TRBV2 and TRBJ2-1, with 7 bases aligning to TRBD2. V shed 7 bases, J shed 6 bases, and the junction held 6 bases outside the gene matches. Germline V gene lookup returns CDR1 SNHLY and CDR2 FYNNEI. The CDR3 has 13 residues. The chain's CDR3 is CASTGTTGNEQFF. The CDR3 DNA is TGTGCCAGCACTGGGACTACCGGCAATGAGCAGTTCTTC.

There are a few counts of this clonotype. The rearrangement links TRBV15 to TRBJ2-7; D remains ambiguous. CDR1 is LNHNV, CDR2 YYDKDF, per germline (reference sequence). The CDR3 totals 13 residues. V was shortened by 4 bases and J by 5 bases, with 12 bases between the two germline ends. CDR3 DNA: TGTGCCACCAGCATTCAAGAAGGTAACGAGCAGTACTTC. Its translation: CATSIQEGNEQYF. The complete variable domain, with remaining parts taken from reference TRBV15 and TRBJ2-7, reads DAMVIQNPRYQVTQFGKPVTLSCSQTLNHNVMYWYQQKSSQAPKLLFHYYDKDFNNEADTPDNFQSRRPNTSFCFLDIRSPGLGDTAMYLCATSIQEGNEQYFGPGTRLTVT.

This rearrangement joins TRBV6-1 to TRBJ2-2; D gene uncertain. The V end was cut by 5 bases, the J end by 8 bases, with 9 bases between. Germline V gene sequence: CDR1 MNHNS, CDR2 SASEGT. This CDR3 is built from 12 residues. CDR3 DNA sequence: TGTGCCAGCAGTTCTAGACCGGGGGAGCTGTTTTTT. It specifies CASSSRPGELFF.